The 32 T cell receptor beta chains below were found in one sample sequenced in a study of cytomegalovirus exposure and HLA in healthy donors. The PCR was carried out with 60 Vbeta primers and 13 Jbeta primers. Some clones are missing from TCRdb's copy, which holds only in-frame ones; the method was immunoSEQ multiplex PCR. This listing includes about 140,000 clones. The sequencing input was PBMCs. These TCRs come from a male donor in good health and CMV-seronegative.

CDR3 region: CASSYKQGALGTQYF. CDR3 bases: TGTGCCAGCAGTTACAAACAGGGGGCGCTTGGGACCCAGTACTTC. The chain uses TRBV6-5 and TRBJ2-5; the match to TRBD1 covers 9 bases. V lost 2 bases, J lost 7 bases, and 8 bases stayed unmatched. Per the germline V gene, CDR1 is MNHEY and CDR2 is SVGAGI. The length of the CDR3 is 15 residues.

The CDR3 nucleotides are TGTGCCAGCAGTTACTCGACTGACTTCTCGGACTACACCTTC. Protein sequence: CASSYSTDFSDYTF. The chain is built from TRBV6-5 and TRBJ1-2; D is unclear. The length of the CDR3 is 14 residues. Germline V gives CDR1 MNHEY, CDR2 SVGAGI. V shed 0 bases and J shed 10 bases, with 15 bases lying between them.

The J gene is TRBJ1-1, the V gene TRBV19; maybe TRBD1 (5 bases). The germline V gene encodes CDR1 LNHDA and CDR2 SQIVND (reference sequence). Trimming shortened V by 8 bases and J by 3 bases, and 13 bases separated the two germline ends. The CDR3 covers 13 residues. The chain's CDR3 is CASFRAADTEAFF. The CDR3, as DNA: TGTGCCAGTTTCAGGGCGGCTGACACTGAAGCTTTCTTT.

In nucleotides, the CDR3 is TGTGCCAGCAGTTTACGGACAAGCCCGGAGACCCAGTACTTC. This encodes CASSLRTSPETQYF. The chain employs TRBV6-1 and TRBJ2-5; possible D gene TRBD1, 5 bases. From germline, CDR1 is MNHNS and CDR2 SASEGT. With 5 bases removed from V and 5 bases from J, the gap between germline ends came to 15 bases. This CDR3 region has 14 residues.

The chain employs TRBV2 and TRBJ2-3, with D possibly TRBD2 on 5 matching bases. Germline V gene sequence: CDR1 SNHLY, CDR2 FYNNEI. V was pared by 7 bases and J by 2 bases, with 10 bases between. The CDR3 covers 13 residues. The CDR3: CASTPDYTDTQYF. The DNA of the CDR3 is TGTGCCAGCACTCCTGACTACACAGATACGCAGTATTTT.

The chain recombines TRBV18 with TRBJ1-1, with D perhaps TRBD1 (6 bases). This CDR3 spans 14 amino acids. Germline V gene data show CDR1 as KGHSH and CDR2 as LQKENI. The V end was cut by 6 bases, the J end by 5 bases, with 16 bases between. CDR3 sequence reads: CASSGEGVWTEAFF. The CDR3 nucleotides are TGTGCCAGCTCCGGGGAGGGGGTTTGGACTGAAGCTTTCTTT. The full variable domain, its missing parts supplied by reference TRBV18 and TRBJ1-1, is NAGVMQNPRHLVRRRGQEARLRCSPMKGHSHVYWYRQLPEEGLKFMVYLQKENIIDESGMPKERFSAEFPKEGPSILRIQQVVRGDSAAYFCASSGEGVWTEAFFGQGTRLTVV.

The J gene is TRBJ1-2, the V gene TRBV7-2; D is possibly TRBD1 (5 bases). V dropped 3 bases and J dropped 8 bases, with 16 bases sitting between them. The germline CDR1 and CDR2 sequences are SGHTA and FQGNSA. The CDR3 is 14 residues long. The CDR3 region is CASSFNSGSGGYTF. CDR3 coding DNA: TGTGCCAGCAGCTTTAACTCAGGGTCAGGGGGCTACACCTTC.

This chain uses TRBV4-2 with TRBJ2-7, with 11 positions matching TRBD1. V shed 3 bases and J 2 bases; nucleotides not matched to a gene: 3. The CDR3 totals 15 residues. The germline V gene encodes CDR1 LGHNA and CDR2 YNFKEQ. The CDR3 region is CASSQGQGETYEQYF. The DNA of the CDR3 is TGTGCCAGCAGCCAGGGACAGGGGGAAACCTACGAGCAGTACTTC.

V is TRBV6-5 and J is TRBJ1-2; tentative D call: TRBD1 (6 bases). V lost 0 bases and J lost 4, with 12 bases in between. The germline V gene has CDR1 MNHEY and CDR2 SVGAGI. This CDR3 has 15 amino acids. The CDR3 DNA is TGTGCCAGCAGTTACTCCAGGGGCTTTAGCTATGGCTACACCTTC. This sequence encodes CASSYSRGFSYGYTF.

The rearrangement links TRBV6-5 to TRBJ1-2; D remains unclear. Germline loops: CDR1 MNHEY, CDR2 SVGAGI. V lost 6 bases and J lost 8, with 13 bases in between. This CDR3 has 12 amino acids. CDR3 coding DNA: TGTGCCAGCAGAAACGGGGTACAGGGCTACACCTTC. Protein product: CASRNGVQGYTF.

This rearrangement joins TRBV21-1 to TRBJ2-7; the table names TRBD2, a call not compared with the DNA. TRBV21-1 is termed a pseudogene. The CDR3 consists of 19 residues. The chain's CDR3 is CASIPGSEEVSVPTYEQYF. Here the CDR3 DNA reads TGTGCCAGCATACCTGGCAGCGAGGAGGTATCGGTTCCTACCTACGAGCAGTACTTC.

The V call is TRBV30, the J call TRBJ2-2; D may be TRBD1 (6 bases). Trimming pared 0 bases from V and 4 bases from J, leaving 6 bases between. Germline CDR1 is GTSNPN and CDR2 is SVGIG (reference sequence). The CDR3 is 13 residues long. CDR3 region: CAWSVQGTGELFF. The CDR3 DNA sequence: TGTGCCTGGAGTGTACAGGGCACCGGGGAGCTGTTTTTT.

In nucleotides, the CDR3 is TGTGCCAGCAGTGAAACTAGACTCCCCTACGAGCAGTACTTC. It encodes CASSETRLPYEQYF. The chain is built from TRBV6-1 and TRBJ2-7; weak D call: TRBD2 (5 bases). The V gene's germline CDR1 is MNHNS and CDR2 SASEGT. There are 14 residues in the CDR3. V lost 2 bases and J 2 bases, leaving 10 bases between the germline ends.

This chain uses TRBV19 with TRBJ1-2; D is ambiguous. The CDR3 is made up of 13 amino acids. The V gene's germline CDR1 is LNHDA and CDR2 SQIVND (reference sequence). With 9 bases removed from V and 4 bases from J, the gap between germline ends came to 15 bases. CDR3 DNA: TGTGCCAGCGGAGTTATACGGGGCTATGGCTACACCTTC. Translated, it gives CASGVIRGYGYTF.

The gene calls are TRBV6-5 and TRBJ1-1, with D perhaps TRBD1 (6 bases). CDR3 size: 11 residues. V was cut by 5 bases and J by 12 bases, with 13 bases left in between. Germline V gene lookup returns CDR1 MNHEY and CDR2 SVGAGI. For the CDR3, the DNA is TGTGCCAGCAGTCAACAGGGAGCGTCTTTCTTT. Amino acid sequence: CASSQQGASFF.

This chain connects TRBV11-3 to TRBJ2-2, with 9 bases fitting TRBD2. V lost 5 bases and J lost 7; bases outside the gene matches: 8. The CDR3 spans 15 residues. The germline V gene encodes CDR1 SGHNT and CDR2 YENEEA. The DNA for the CDR3 is TGTGCCAGCAGCCCCCCGAGCGGGGGGATCGGGGAGCTGTTTTTT. Translating gives CASSPPSGGIGELFF.

The J gene is TRBJ1-3, the V gene TRBV6-1; D perhaps matches TRBD1 (5 bases). This CDR3 has 18 residues. Per germline, CDR1 MNHNS and CDR2 SASEGT. Trimming took 0 bases from V and 3 from J, leaving 18 bases between them. CDR3 amino acids: CASSEAQGYWGLGNTIYF. The DNA of the CDR3 is TGTGCCAGCAGTGAAGCCCAGGGCTACTGGGGTCTTGGAAACACCATATATTTT.

The chain has TRBV4-3 and TRBJ1-1; possible D gene TRBD1, 5 bases. There are 15 residues in the CDR3. The V end lost 4 bases, the J end lost 5 bases, and 17 bases lay between the germline ends. Germline V CDR1 and CDR2: LGHNA, YSLEER. CDR3 sequence: CASSLHRGMGTEAFF. In nucleotides, the CDR3 is TGCGCCAGCAGCCTCCACCGGGGGATGGGGACTGAAGCTTTCTTT.

The chain carries TRBV6-1 and TRBJ1-2; no reliable D call. The V gene's germline CDR1 is MNHNS and CDR2 SASEGT. V was shortened by 1 base and J by 4 bases, with 7 bases between the two germline ends. This CDR3 is 13 amino acids long. CDR3 loop: CASSEGLVYGYTF. CDR3 sequence (DNA): TGTGCCAGCAGTGAAGGGCTAGTCTATGGCTACACCTTC.

The chain has TRBV7-9 and TRBJ2-7; maybe TRBD2 (7 bases). CDR1 and CDR2 from the germline V gene are SEHNR and FQNEAQ (reference sequence). V was pared by 8 bases and J by 0 bases, with 14 bases between. The CDR3 sequence is 14 residues long. Here the CDR3 reads CASWGGLNSYEQYF. The CDR3 coding sequence is TGTGCCAGCTGGGGGGGGCTGAACTCCTACGAGCAGTACTTC.

V usage is TRBV28 and J usage is TRBJ1-1; D perhaps matches TRBD1 (5 bases). Germline CDR1 reads MDHEN; CDR2 reads SYDVKM. Trimming left V 6 bases short and J 4 bases short, with 21 bases between. The CDR3 loop spans 16 amino acids. The CDR3 DNA sequence: TGTGCCAGCAGACTACTCCGGGACTTTCCCTTCACTGAAGCTTTCTTT. Amino acids: CASRLLRDFPFTEAFF. Supplemented by reference TRBV28 and TRBJ1-1, the full variable domain reads DVKVTQSSRYLVKRTGEKVFLECVQDMDHENMFWYRQDPGLGLRLIYFSYDVKMKEKGDIPEGYSVSREKKERFSLILESASTNQTSMYLCASRLLRDFPFTEAFFGQGTRLTVV.

V gene TRBV19 combines with J gene TRBJ1-5, with a possible D match to TRBD1 (5 bases). The CDR3 loop spans 16 amino acids. Deletions cut 7 bases from V and 0 bases from J, with 16 bases between. CDR1 is LNHDA, CDR2 SQIVND, per germline (reference sequence). The CDR3 here is CASTSSGDYSNQPQHF. The CDR3 bases are TGTGCCAGTACCTCCTCGGGGGATTATAGCAATCAGCCCCAGCATTTT.

The CDR3 DNA sequence: TGTGCCTTCCACTCCAAAACAGGGATGGGGAATCAGCCCCAGCATTTT. It yields the protein CAFHSKTGMGNQPQHF. The chain is built from TRBV30 and TRBJ1-5; D may be TRBD1 (6 bases). The CDR3 loop spans 16 amino acids. Trimming stripped 7 bases from V and 4 bases from J, with 23 bases between. Germline V lookup: CDR1 GTSNPN, CDR2 SVGIG (reference sequence).

The chain uses TRBV9 and TRBJ2-2; 7 bases fit TRBD1. V shed 3 bases, J shed 5 bases, and the junction held 7 bases outside the gene matches. Germline loops: CDR1 SGDLS, CDR2 YYNGEE. CDR3 length: 15 amino acids. The DNA of the CDR3 is TGTGCCAGCAGCGAGAGACAGGGAGCGACCGGGGAGCTGTTTTTT. Protein: CASSERQGATGELFF.

The genes are TRBV29-1 and TRBJ1-1, with TRBD1 matching over 9 bases. The CDR3 sequence is 17 residues long. With V trimmed by 2 bases and J by 1 base, 11 bases remained unmatched. Germline V lookup: CDR1 SQVTM, CDR2 ANQGSEA. CDR3 in amino acids: CSVEIRDRAPPNTEAFF. In nucleotides, the CDR3 is TGCAGCGTTGAAATCCGGGACAGGGCACCCCCGAACACTGAAGCTTTCTTT.

The gene calls are TRBV7-6 and TRBJ2-3; 13 bases line up with TRBD2. The junction had 5 bases not matched to a gene; V was cut back by 4 bases and J by 1 base. The CDR3 length is 17 residues. Germline assignment: CDR1 SGHVS and CDR2 FNYEAQ. CDR3 bases: TGTGCCAGCAGCTCCGGGACTAGCGGGACCCGCACAGATACGCAGTATTTT. Amino acid sequence: CASSSGTSGTRTDTQYF.

The chain recombines TRBV27 with TRBJ1-6; 9 nucleotides match TRBD1. The J segment lost 10 bases and the V segment lost 6 bases, leaving 7 bases of the junction unmatched. This CDR3 is built from 14 residues. Germline CDR1 is MNHEY and CDR2 is SMNVEV (reference sequence). The CDR3 loop is CASRLTGGGSPLHF. In DNA form, the CDR3 reads TGTGCCAGCAGATTAACAGGGGGCGGGTCACCCCTCCACTTT.

The J gene is TRBJ1-5, the V gene TRBV19; a possible D gene is TRBD1 (5 bases). Germline V gene data show CDR1 as LNHDA and CDR2 as SQIVND (reference sequence). The V end was cut by 0 bases, the J end by 6 bases, with 15 bases between. The CDR3 consists of 16 residues. Written as DNA, the CDR3 is TGTGCCAGTAGTATAGATCTAAGGGGTCCCGGTCAGCCCCAGCATTTT. The encoded protein is CASSIDLRGPGQPQHF.

V and J are TRBV7-9 and TRBJ1-6; 7 bases agree with TRBD1. The CDR3 runs 14 residues. Trimming took 7 bases from V and 8 from J; bases not matched to a gene: 8. Looked up from germline, CDR1 is SEHNR and CDR2 is FQNEAQ (reference sequence). CDR3 sequence: CASIPGQNDSPLHF. Written as DNA, the CDR3 is TGTGCCAGCATACCGGGACAGAACGATTCACCCCTCCACTTT.

V usage is TRBV29-1 and J usage is TRBJ1-2; D remains unclear. The length of the CDR3 is 12 residues. V lost 3 bases and J 6 bases, leaving 11 bases between the germline ends. CDR1 SQVTM and CDR2 ANQGSEA come from the germline V gene. Here the CDR3 DNA reads TGCAGCGTTGATTCGAGGATCCATGGCTACACCTTC. It codes for CSVDSRIHGYTF.

The chain joins TRBV29-1 to TRBJ1-3; 9 bases fit TRBD1. The V segment lost 6 bases and the J segment 1 base; nucleotides outside the gene matches: 4. Germline CDR1 and CDR2: SQVTM and ANQGSEA. The CDR3 has 14 residues. The DNA of the CDR3 is TGCAGCGTCGACGGACAGGGGTCTGGAAACACCATATATTTT. It encodes CSVDGQGSGNTIYF.

The CDR3 sequence: CASSPGTSGYIRGGEQFF. For the CDR3, the DNA is TGTGCCAGCAGCCCCGGGACTAGCGGCTACATCCGTGGGGGTGAGCAGTTCTTC. The chain recombines TRBV27 with TRBJ2-1; TRBD2 aligns across 11 bases. V lost 6 bases and J lost 9; bases outside the gene matches: 19. Per germline, CDR1 MNHEY and CDR2 SMNVEV (reference sequence). The CDR3 has 18 residues.